One and the same sample provided the 14 T cell receptor beta chains below, sequenced in a study of blood T cells in healthy people across ages. A J-beta primer mix and a sample-barcoded 5' primer were used in a second PCR of about 7 to 12 cycles. TCRdb re-called the 5' RACE reads through MiXCR, storing one row per CDR3 protein. The top ten clones hold under 65% of a sample with approximately 360,000 distinct CDR3 sequences, approximately 51% of them seen once. Sequencing input: blood. These receptors were collected from a man aged 55 to 69 in good health.

CDR3 coding DNA: TGTGCCAGCGGGAGGTACAATGAGCAGTTCTTC. Amino acid sequence: CASGRYNEQFF. The rearrangement links TRBV7-9 to TRBJ2-1; weak D call: TRBD2 (6 bases). Germline CDR1 reads SEHNR; CDR2 reads FQNEAQ (reference sequence). CDR3 length: 11 residues. V was clipped by 8 bases and J by 4 bases, with 6 bases between them.

With respect to this clonotype: One end of the junction is discordant with germline, which a read error may explain. The rearrangement uses TRBV29-1 and TRBJ2-3; the D is unclear. This CDR3 spans 12 amino acids. Germline V CDR1 and CDR2: SQVTM, ANQGSEA. CDR3 nucleotide sequence: TGCAGCGTGGTGAGAGGTACAGAGACGCAGTATTTT. This gives the protein CSVVRGTETQYF.

The chain has TRBV11-2 and TRBJ2-5, with D possibly TRBD1 on 6 matching bases. The end of the DNA fits TRBJ2-1 better, so the J call may be wrong. The CDR3 runs 14 residues. Germline V gives CDR1 SGHAT, CDR2 FQNNGV. This CDR3 reads CASSPQGNQETQFF. CDR3 DNA: TGTGCCAGCAGCCCACAGGGAAACCAAGAGACCCAGTTCTTC.

The chain couples TRBV10-3 to TRBJ2-3, with D uncertain. The CDR3 loop spans 11 amino acids. CDR1 is ENHRY, CDR2 SYGVKD, per germline. Trimming took off 4 bases at V and 3 bases at J, with 2 bases between the two ends. The CDR3 DNA sequence: TGTGCCATCAGTGGAACAGATACGCAGTATTTT. It specifies CAISGTDTQYF.

The rearrangement uses TRBV4-3 and TRBJ1-1; D ambiguous. The CDR3 has 15 amino acids. Trimming removed 4 bases at V and 0 bases at J, with 12 bases between. Germline V gene lookup returns CDR1 LGHNA and CDR2 YSLEER. The CDR3 DNA is TGCGCCAGCAGCCCCCAGAGGGATATGAACACTGAAGCTTTCTTT. Amino acids: CASSPQRDMNTEAFF.

The genes are TRBV20-1 and TRBJ2-3, with 7 bases matching TRBD1. Germline V gene lookup returns CDR1 DFQATT and CDR2 SNEGSKA (reference sequence). The trim removed 6 bases at V and 4 bases at J, leaving 7 bases unmatched. The CDR3 is 13 amino acids. Here the CDR3 reads CSAPTGDADTQYF. For the CDR3, the DNA is TGCAGTGCCCCCACAGGGGACGCAGATACGCAGTATTTT.

The table lists this clonotype with many counts. V gene TRBV20-1 combines with J gene TRBJ2-7, with D possibly matching TRBD2 (6 bases). CDR1 is DFQATT and CDR2 is SNEGSKA in the germline V gene (reference sequence). The V and J ends lost 3 bases and 4 bases respectively, with 10 bases between them. The CDR3 runs to 12 residues. The CDR3 here is CSASETSYEQYF. The CDR3 DNA reads as TGCAGTGCTAGTGAGACTAGTTACGAGCAGTACTTC.

In its sample, this clonotype was seen a few times. CDR3 loop: CSVSSGTGPGGYTF. CDR3 DNA: TGCAGCGTTTCGTCCGGGACAGGGCCCGGGGGCTACACCTTC. The genes are TRBV29-1 and TRBJ1-2, with 9 bases that match TRBD1. This CDR3 region has 14 residues. The trim removed 5 bases at V and 8 bases at J, leaving 12 bases unmatched. CDR1 and CDR2 from the germline V gene are SQVTM and ANQGSEA.

This clonotype was detected ten times or more. The J gene is TRBJ1-1, the V gene TRBV29-1; D remains ambiguous. V was shortened by 4 bases and J by 10 bases, with 13 bases between the two germline ends. CDR1 and CDR2 (germline): SQVTM, ANQGSEA. The CDR3 covers 11 residues. The CDR3 protein is CSVGVGGGAFF. The CDR3 coding sequence is TGCAGCGTTGGGGTCGGCGGCGGAGCTTTCTTT.

Worth noting for this clonotype: A read error may produce the germline difference seen at one junction end. The chain carries TRBV14 and TRBJ2-1, with TRBD2 matching 14 bases. The end of the DNA aligns better with TRBJ2-7, so the J call may be wrong. CDR3 length: 18 amino acids. Germline CDR1 and CDR2: SGHDN and FVKESK. CDR3 bases: TGTGCCTGCAGCCGCCGACTAGCGGGAGGGGGGTTCTACAATGAGCAGTACTTC. This gives the protein CACSRRLAGGGFYNEQYF.

The chain recombines TRBV5-1 with TRBJ2-7, with a tentative D call TRBD1 (6 bases). Deletions cut 5 bases from V and 5 bases from J, with 14 bases between. Looked up from germline, CDR1 is SGHRS and CDR2 is YFSETQ. The CDR3 sequence is 13 residues long. For the CDR3, the DNA is TGCGCCAGCAGTAAAGGTAGGGGGAACGAGCAGTACTTC. Amino acid sequence: CASSKGRGNEQYF.

On this clonotype: This may arise from a read error, as a much more abundant clone is one base away. This chain joins TRBV7-9 and TRBJ1-1; D is ambiguous. V dropped 1 base and J dropped 2 bases, with 5 bases sitting between them. Germline lookup yields CDR1 SEHNR and CDR2 FQNEAQ (reference sequence). There are 13 residues in the CDR3. The CDR3 DNA follows: TGTGCCAGCAGCTTAGATCACAACACTGAAGCTTTCTTT. It is translated as CASSLDHNTEAFF.

This clonotype was seen only a few times. The V call is TRBV24-1, the J call TRBJ2-5; 9 positions match TRBD1. The J call may be wrong; the DNA end is better matched by TRBJ2-7. CDR3 length: 14 residues. In germline, CDR1 is KGHDR, CDR2 SFDVKD. The CDR3 DNA reads TGTGCCACCAGTGATACCGGGACAGGGAGCGAGCAGTACTTC. Translation: CATSDTGTGSEQYF.

The J gene is TRBJ2-7, the V gene TRBV28; TRBD1 matches 11 bases. CDR3 length equals 16 residues. Trimming removed 5 bases from V and 2 bases from J; junction bases left unmatched: 8. The V gene's germline CDR1 is MDHEN and CDR2 SYDVKM. CDR3: CASSTPGQGVTYEQYF. In nucleotides, the CDR3 is TGTGCCAGCAGTACCCCGGGACAGGGGGTGACCTACGAGCAGTACTTC.